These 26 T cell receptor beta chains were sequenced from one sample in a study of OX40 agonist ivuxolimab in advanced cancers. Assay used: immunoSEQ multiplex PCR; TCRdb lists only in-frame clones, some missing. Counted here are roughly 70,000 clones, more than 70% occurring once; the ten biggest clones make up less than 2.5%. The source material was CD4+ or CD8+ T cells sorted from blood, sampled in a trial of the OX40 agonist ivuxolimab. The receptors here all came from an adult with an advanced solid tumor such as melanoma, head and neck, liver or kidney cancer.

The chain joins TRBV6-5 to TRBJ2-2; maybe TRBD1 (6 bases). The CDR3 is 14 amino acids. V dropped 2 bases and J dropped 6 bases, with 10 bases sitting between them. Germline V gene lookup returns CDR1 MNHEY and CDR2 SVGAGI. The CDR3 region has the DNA TGTGCCAGCAGTTACAGGGGGTTAGCCGGGGAGCTGTTTTTT. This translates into CASSYRGLAGELFF.

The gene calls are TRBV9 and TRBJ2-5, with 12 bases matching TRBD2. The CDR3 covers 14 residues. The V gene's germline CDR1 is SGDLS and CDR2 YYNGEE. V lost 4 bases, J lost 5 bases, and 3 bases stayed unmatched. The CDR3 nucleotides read TGTGCCAGCAGCACGACTAGCGGGGGTGAGACCCAGTACTTC. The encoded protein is CASSTTSGGETQYF.

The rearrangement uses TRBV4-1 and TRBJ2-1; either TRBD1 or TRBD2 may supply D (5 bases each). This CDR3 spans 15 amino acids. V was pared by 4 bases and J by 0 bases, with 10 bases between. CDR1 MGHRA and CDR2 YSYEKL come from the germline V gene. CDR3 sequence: CASSPLGASYNEQFF. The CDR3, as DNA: TGCGCCAGCAGCCCACTAGGGGCCTCCTACAATGAGCAGTTCTTC.

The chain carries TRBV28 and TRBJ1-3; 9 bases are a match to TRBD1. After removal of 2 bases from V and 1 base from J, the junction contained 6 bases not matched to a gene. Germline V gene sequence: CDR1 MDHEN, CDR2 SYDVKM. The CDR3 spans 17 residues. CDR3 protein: CASSLPPGQGSGNTIYF. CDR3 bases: TGTGCCAGCAGTTTACCTCCGGGACAGGGTTCTGGAAACACCATATATTTT.

CDR3 region: CASSLFGRTYEQYF. CDR3 sequence (DNA): TGTGCCAGCAGCTTGTTCGGGAGGACCTACGAGCAGTACTTC. The genes are TRBV5-6 and TRBJ2-7; 7 bases align to TRBD2. The CDR3 extends over 14 amino acids. Germline CDR1 and CDR2: SGHDT and YYEEEE. V shed 1 base and J 2 bases; nucleotides not matched to a gene: 3.

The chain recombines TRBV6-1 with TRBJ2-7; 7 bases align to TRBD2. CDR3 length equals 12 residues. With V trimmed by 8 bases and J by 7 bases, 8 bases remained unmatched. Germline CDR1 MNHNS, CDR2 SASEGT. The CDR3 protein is CASVLAPLEQYF. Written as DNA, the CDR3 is TGTGCCAGCGTACTAGCGCCCTTGGAGCAGTACTTC.

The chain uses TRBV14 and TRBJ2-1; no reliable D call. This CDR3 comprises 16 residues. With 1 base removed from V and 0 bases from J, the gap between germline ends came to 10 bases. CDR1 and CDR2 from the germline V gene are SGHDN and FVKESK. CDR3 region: CASSQGLATSYNEQFF. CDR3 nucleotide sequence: TGTGCCAGCAGCCAAGGTTTGGCTACCTCCTACAATGAGCAGTTCTTC.

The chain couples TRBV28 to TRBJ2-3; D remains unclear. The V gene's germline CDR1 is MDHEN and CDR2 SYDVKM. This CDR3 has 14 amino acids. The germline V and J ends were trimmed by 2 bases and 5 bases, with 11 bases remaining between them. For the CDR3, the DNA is TGTGCCAGCAGTTTACCCCCTTTGATAGATACGCAGTATTTT. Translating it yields CASSLPPLIDTQYF.

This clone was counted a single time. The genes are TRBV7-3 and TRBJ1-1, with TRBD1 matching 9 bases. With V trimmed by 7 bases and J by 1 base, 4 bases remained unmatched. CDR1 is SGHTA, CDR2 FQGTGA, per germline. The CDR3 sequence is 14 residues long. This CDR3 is CASTLGQGNTEAFF. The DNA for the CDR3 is TGTGCCAGCACCTTGGGACAGGGGAACACTGAAGCTTTCTTT. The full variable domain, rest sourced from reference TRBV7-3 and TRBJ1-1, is GAGVSQTPSNKVTEKGKYVELRCDPISGHTALYWYRQSLGQGPEFLIYFQGTGAADDSGLPNDRFFAVRPEGSVSTLKIQRTERGDSAVYLCASTLGQGNTEAFFGQGTRLTVV.

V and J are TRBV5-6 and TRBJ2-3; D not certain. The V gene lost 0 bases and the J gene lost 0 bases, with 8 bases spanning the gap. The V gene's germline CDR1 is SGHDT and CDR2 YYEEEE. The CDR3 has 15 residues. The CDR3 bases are TGTGCCAGCAGCTTGGTGGACGTCAGCACAGATACGCAGTATTTT. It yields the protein CASSLVDVSTDTQYF.

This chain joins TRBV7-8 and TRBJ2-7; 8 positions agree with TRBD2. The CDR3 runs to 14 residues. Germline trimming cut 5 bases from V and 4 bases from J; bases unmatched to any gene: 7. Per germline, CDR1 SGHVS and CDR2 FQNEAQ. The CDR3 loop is CASSPGGTPYEQYF. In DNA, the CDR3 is TGTGCCAGCAGCCCGGGAGGGACACCTTACGAGCAGTACTTC.

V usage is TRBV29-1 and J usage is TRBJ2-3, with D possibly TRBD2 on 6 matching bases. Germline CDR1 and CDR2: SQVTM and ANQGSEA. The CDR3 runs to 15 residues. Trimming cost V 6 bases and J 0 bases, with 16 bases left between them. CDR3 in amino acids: CSVSGTYESTDTQYF. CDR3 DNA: TGCAGCGTGTCCGGGACTTACGAGAGCACAGATACGCAGTATTTT.

The CDR3 DNA sequence: TGTGCCAGCAGTCTGACAGGGGGGACCAAAAACATTCAGTACTTC. Amino acid sequence: CASSLTGGTKNIQYF. V is TRBV28 and J is TRBJ2-4, with 9 bases identical to TRBD1. The CDR3 runs to 15 residues. V lost 5 bases to trimming and J lost 2 bases; unmatched junction nucleotides: 4. The germline V gene has CDR1 MDHEN and CDR2 SYDVKM.

CDR3 loop: CASSQDTQRGAYEQYF. The CDR3 nucleotides are TGTGCCAGCAGCCAAGATACCCAGCGGGGGGCCTACGAGCAGTACTTC. This chain joins TRBV4-2 and TRBJ2-7; 9 positions match TRBD2. V trimming: 0 bases; J trimming: 2 bases; junction bases outside the gene matches: 5. The CDR3 is 16 residues long. Germline V lookup: CDR1 LGHNA, CDR2 YNFKEQ.

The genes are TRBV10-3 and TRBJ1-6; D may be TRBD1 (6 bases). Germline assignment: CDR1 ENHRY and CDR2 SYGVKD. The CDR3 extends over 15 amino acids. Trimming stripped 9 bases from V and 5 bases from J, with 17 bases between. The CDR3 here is CAIGDRDNHNSPLHF. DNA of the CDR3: TGTGCCATTGGGGACCGGGACAACCATAATTCACCCCTCCACTTT.

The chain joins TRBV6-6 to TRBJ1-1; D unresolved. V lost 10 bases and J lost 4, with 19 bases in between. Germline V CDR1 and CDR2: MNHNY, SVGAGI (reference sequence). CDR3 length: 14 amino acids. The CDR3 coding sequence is TGTGCCACCTTGCGTCCAGGATGGAGCACTGAAGCTTTCTTT. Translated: CATLRPGWSTEAFF.

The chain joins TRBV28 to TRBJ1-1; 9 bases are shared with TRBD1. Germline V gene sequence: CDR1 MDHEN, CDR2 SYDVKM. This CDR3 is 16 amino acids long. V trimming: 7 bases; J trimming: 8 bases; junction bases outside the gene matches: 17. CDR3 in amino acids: CASTTPGTGRREEAFF. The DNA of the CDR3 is TGTGCCAGCACCACCCCGGGGACAGGGCGGCGTGAAGAAGCTTTCTTT. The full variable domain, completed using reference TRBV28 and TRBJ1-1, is DVKVTQSSRYLVKRTGEKVFLECVQDMDHENMFWYRQDPGLGLRLIYFSYDVKMKEKGDIPEGYSVSREKKERFSLILESASTNQTSMYLCASTTPGTGRREEAFFGQGTRLTVV.

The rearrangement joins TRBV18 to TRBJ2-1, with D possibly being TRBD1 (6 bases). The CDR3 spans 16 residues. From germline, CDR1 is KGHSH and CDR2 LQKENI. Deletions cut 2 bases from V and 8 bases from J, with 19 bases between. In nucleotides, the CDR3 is TGTGCCAGCTCACCAGGGGTTGGCTCTCAGGGGTATGAGCAGTTCTTC. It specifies CASSPGVGSQGYEQFF.

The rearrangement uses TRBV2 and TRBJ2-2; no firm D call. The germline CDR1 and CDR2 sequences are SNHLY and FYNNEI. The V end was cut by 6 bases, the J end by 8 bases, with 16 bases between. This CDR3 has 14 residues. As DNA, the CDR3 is TGTGCCAGCAGCCCACAAGGCGTGGCTGGGGAGCTGTTTTTT. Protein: CASSPQGVAGELFF.

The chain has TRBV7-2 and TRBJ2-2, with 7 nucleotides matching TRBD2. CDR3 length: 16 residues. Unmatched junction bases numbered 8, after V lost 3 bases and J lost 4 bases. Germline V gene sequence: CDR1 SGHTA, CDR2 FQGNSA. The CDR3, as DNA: TGTGCCAGCAGCTTTAGAACTAGCGTGCGCACCGGGGAGCTGTTTTTT. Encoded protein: CASSFRTSVRTGELFF.

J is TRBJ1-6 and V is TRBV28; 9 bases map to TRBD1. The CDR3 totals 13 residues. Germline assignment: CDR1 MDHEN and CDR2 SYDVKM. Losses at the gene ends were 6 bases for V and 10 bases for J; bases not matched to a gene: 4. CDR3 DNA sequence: TGTGCCAGCAGAACAGGGGGCAGCTCACCCCTCCACTTT. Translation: CASRTGGSSPLHF.

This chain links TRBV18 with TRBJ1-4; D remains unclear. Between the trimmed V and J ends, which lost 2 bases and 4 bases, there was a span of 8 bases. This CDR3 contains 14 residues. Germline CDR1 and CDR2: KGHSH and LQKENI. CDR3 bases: TGTGCCAGCTCACCAAGCCGGAATAATGAAAAACTGTTTTTT. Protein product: CASSPSRNNEKLFF.

This CDR3 is CASSVGLAAQETQYF. The CDR3 DNA follows: TGTGCCAGCAGCGTAGGACTAGCGGCCCAAGAGACCCAGTACTTC. V gene TRBV9 combines with J gene TRBJ2-5; 9 bases agree with TRBD2. V shed 0 bases, J shed 1 base, and the junction held 1 base outside the gene matches. The CDR3 loop spans 15 amino acids. CDR1 is SGDLS and CDR2 is YYNGEE in the germline V gene.

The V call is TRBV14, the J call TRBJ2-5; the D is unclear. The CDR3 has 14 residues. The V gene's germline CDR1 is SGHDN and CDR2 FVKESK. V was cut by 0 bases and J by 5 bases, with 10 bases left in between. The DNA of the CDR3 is TGTGCCAGCAGCCAAGACAGTAATCACGAGACCCAGTACTTC. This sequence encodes CASSQDSNHETQYF.

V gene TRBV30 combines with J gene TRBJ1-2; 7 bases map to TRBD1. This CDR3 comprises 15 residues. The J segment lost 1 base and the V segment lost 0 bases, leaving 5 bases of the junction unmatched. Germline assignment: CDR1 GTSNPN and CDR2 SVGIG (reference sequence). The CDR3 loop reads CAWSVHRGFNYGYTF. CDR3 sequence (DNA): TGTGCCTGGAGTGTCCACAGGGGCTTTAACTATGGCTACACCTTC. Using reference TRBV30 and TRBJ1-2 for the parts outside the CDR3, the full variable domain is SQTIHQWPATLVQPVGSPLSLECTVEGTSNPNLYWYRQAAGRGLQLLFYSVGIGQISSEVPQNLSASRPQDRQFILSSKKLLLSDSGFYLCAWSVHRGFNYGYTFGSGTRLTVV.

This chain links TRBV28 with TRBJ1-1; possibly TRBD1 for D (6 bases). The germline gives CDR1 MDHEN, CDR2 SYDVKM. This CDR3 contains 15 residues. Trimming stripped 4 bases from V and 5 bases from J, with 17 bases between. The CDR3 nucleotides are TGTGCCAGCAGTTCTGAACCTTGGACAGCGACTGAAGCTTTCTTT. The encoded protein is CASSSEPWTATEAFF.